This T cell receptor (beta chain) was retrieved from a study of blood T cells in healthy people across ages. A J-beta primer mix and a sample-barcoded 5' primer were used in a second PCR of about 6 to 12 cycles. MiXCR, applied by TCRdb to the 5' RACE reads, yields one record per CDR3 protein. This table has over a million distinct CDR3 sequences, around 45% appearing once. The CDR3 is 15 amino acids. Germline V gene lookup returns CDR1 MNHEY and CDR2 SVGEGT. V was shortened by 0 bases and J by 8 bases, with 14 bases between the two germline ends. The sequence was collected from a woman aged 55-70 years in good health. The rearrangement joins TRBV6-2 or TRBV6-3 to TRBJ2-1; a weak D match, TRBD1 (6 bases). The sample consisted of blood. The CDR3 reads CASSYSGTFNHEQFF. CDR3 DNA sequence: TGTGCCAGCAGTTACTCTGGGACATTTAATCATGAGCAGTTCTTC.